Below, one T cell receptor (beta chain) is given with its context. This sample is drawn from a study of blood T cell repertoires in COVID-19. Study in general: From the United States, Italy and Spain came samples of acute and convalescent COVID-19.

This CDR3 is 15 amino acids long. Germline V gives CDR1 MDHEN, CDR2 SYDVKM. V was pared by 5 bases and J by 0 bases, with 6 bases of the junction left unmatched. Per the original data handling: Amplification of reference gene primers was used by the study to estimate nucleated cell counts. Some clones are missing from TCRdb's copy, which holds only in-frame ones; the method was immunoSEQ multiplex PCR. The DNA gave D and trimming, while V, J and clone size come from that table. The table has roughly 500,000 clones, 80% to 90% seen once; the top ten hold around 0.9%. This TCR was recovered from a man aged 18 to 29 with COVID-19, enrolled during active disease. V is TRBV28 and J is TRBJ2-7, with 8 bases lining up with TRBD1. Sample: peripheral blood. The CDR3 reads CASSGSGTGSYEQYF. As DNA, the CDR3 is TGTGCCAGCAGTGGGTCCGGGACAGGCTCCTACGAGCAGTACTTC.